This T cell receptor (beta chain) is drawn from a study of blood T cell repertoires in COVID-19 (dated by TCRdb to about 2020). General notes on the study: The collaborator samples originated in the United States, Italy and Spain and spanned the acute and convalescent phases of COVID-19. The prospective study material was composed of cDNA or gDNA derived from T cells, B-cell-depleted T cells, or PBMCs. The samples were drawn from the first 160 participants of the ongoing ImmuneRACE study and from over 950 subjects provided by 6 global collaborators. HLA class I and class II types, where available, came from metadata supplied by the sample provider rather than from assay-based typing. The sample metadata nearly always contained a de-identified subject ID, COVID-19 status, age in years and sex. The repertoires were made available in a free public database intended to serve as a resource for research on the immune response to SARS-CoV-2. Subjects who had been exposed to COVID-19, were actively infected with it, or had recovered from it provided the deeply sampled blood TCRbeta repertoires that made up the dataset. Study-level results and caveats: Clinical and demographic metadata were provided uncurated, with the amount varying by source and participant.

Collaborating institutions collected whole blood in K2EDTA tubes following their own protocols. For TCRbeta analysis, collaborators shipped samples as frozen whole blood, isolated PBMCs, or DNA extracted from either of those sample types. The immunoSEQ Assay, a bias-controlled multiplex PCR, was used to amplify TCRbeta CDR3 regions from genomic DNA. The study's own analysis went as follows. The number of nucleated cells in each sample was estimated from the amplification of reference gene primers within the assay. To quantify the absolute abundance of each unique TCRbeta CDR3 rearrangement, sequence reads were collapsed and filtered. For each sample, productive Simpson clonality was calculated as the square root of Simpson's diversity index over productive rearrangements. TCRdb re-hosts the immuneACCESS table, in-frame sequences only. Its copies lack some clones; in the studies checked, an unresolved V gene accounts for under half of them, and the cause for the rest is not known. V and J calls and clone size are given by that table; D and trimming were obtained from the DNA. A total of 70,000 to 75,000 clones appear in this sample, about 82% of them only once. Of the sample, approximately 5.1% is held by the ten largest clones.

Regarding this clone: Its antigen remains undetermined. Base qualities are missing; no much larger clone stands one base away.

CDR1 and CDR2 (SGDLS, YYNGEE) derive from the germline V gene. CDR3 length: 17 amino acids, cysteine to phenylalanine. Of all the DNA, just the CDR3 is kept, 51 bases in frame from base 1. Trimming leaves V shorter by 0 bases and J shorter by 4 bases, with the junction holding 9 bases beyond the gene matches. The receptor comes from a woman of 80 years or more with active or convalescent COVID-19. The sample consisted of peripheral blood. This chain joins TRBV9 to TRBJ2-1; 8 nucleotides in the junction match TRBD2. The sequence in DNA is TGTGCCAGCAGCGTAGGGCTAGGTAGCGGGATATACAATGAGCAGTTCTTC. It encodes CASSVGLGSGIYNEQFF.